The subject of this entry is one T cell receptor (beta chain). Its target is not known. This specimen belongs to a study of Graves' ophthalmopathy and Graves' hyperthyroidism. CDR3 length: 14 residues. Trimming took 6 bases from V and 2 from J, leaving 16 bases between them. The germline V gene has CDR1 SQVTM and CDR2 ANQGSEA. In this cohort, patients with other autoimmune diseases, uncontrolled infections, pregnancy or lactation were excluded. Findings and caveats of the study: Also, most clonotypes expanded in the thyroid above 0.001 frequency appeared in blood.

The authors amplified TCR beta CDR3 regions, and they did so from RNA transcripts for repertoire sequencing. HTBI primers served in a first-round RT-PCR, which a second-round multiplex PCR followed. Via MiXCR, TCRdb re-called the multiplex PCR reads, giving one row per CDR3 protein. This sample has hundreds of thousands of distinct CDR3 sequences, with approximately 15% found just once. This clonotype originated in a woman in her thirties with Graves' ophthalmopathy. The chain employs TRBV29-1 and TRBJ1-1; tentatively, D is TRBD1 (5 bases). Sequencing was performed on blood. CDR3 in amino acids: CSVPITQGNTEAFF. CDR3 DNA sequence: TGCAGCGTGCCTATAACCCAGGGCAACACTGAAGCTTTCTTT.